The entry that follows covers one T cell receptor (beta chain) sequence. Its matching antigen is unknown. Germline V CDR1 and CDR2: DFQATT, SNEGSKA (reference sequence). The CDR3 loop spans 17 amino acids. V was clipped by 3 bases and J by 0 bases, with 19 bases between them. This record belongs to a study of breast tumors, draining lymph nodes, adjacent tissues. General study points: Tumor T cell lymph node origin was a supported hypothesis, not proven. Luminal-like breast cancer showed significantly greater tumor-nontumor repertoire similarity than basal-like breast cancer did. Tumor repertoires ranked between lymph nodes and nontumor tissue in diversity, with V and J gene preferences.

TCRdb used MiXCR to reprocess the multiplex PCR reads, holding one entry per CDR3 protein. The repertoire has 150,000 to 250,000 distinct CDR3 sequences, approximately 30% of them found once; the top ten carry 4.3%. Axillary draining lymph nodes of breast cancer patients supplied the node samples. The chain recombines TRBV20-1 with TRBJ2-3; D perhaps matches TRBD1 (6 bases). Input material: axillary lymph node tissue. This TCR was sampled from a female donor with breast cancer. Some clones in this sample may be carry-over from other donors' samples. The CDR3 here is CSARAFGTTTSTDTQYF. The DNA for the CDR3 is TGCAGTGCTAGGGCGTTCGGGACAACTACTAGCACAGATACGCAGTATTTT.